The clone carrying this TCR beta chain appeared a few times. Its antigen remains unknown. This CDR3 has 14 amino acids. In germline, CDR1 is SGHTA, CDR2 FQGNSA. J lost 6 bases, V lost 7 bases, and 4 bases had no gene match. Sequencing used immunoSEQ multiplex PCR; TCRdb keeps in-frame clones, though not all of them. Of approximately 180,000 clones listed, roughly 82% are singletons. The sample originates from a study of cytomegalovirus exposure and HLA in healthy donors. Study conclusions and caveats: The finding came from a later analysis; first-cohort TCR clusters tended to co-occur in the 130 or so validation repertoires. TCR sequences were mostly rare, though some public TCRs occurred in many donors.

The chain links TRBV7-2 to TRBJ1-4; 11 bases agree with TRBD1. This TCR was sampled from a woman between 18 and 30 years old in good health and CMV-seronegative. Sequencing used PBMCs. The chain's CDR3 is CASNLDRGHEKLFF. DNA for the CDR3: TGTGCCAGCAACCTGGACAGGGGGCATGAAAAACTGTTTTTT.